These 32 T cell receptor beta chains share one sample of origin, sequenced in a study of OX40 agonist ivuxolimab in advanced cancers. Clones were read by immunoSEQ multiplex PCR, and TCRdb kept only the in-frame ones, dropping some. The sample consists of about 40,000 clones, approximately 86% of them appearing once. Source: CD4+ or CD8+ T cells sorted from blood, taken in a trial of the OX40 agonist ivuxolimab. The source of these receptors is an adult with an advanced solid tumor such as melanoma, head and neck, liver or kidney cancer.

The V and J genes are TRBV11-2 and TRBJ2-5; 8 bases align to TRBD1. The V and J ends lost 0 bases and 4 bases, in that order; junction bases with no gene match: 4. Germline CDR1 is SGHAT and CDR2 is FQNNGV. The CDR3 covers 15 residues. In DNA, the CDR3 is TGTGCCAGCAGCTTAGATACAGGGACAGGAGAGACCCAGTACTTC. Amino acids: CASSLDTGTGETQYF.

Turning to this clone: Germline and junction disagree at one end, which may indicate a read error. The chain employs TRBV14 and TRBJ1-3; weak D call: TRBD1 (5 bases). The CDR3 covers 15 residues. Germline loops: CDR1 SGHDN, CDR2 FVKESK. The CDR3, as DNA: TGTGCCAGCAACCAACTCGGGACGGAGGGAAACACCATATATTTT. Protein product: CASNQLGTEGNTIYF.

The chain links TRBV10-3 to TRBJ1-2; D uncertain. Trimming shortened V by 11 bases and J by 1 base, and 11 bases separated the two germline ends. CDR3 size: 12 residues. The germline gives CDR1 ENHRY, CDR2 SYGVKD. In DNA form, the CDR3 reads TGTGCCTCAAGGACGGTTAACTATGGCTACACCTTC. This codes for CASRTVNYGYTF.

The chain combines TRBV19 with TRBJ1-3; D gene unclear. From germline, CDR1 is LNHDA and CDR2 SQIVND (reference sequence). The CDR3 has 15 amino acids. The V gene lost 7 bases and the J gene lost 0 bases, with 13 bases spanning the gap. The CDR3 DNA reads TGTGCCAGTATCTCTCCGGCGAGCTCTGGAAACACCATATATTTT. Protein: CASISPASSGNTIYF.

The gene calls are TRBV4-1 and TRBJ1-1, with a possible D match to TRBD1 (5 bases). The V gene's germline CDR1 is MGHRA and CDR2 YSYEKL. The V gene lost 4 bases and the J gene lost 1 base, with 10 bases spanning the gap. The CDR3 sequence is 14 residues long. For the CDR3, the DNA is TGCGCCAGCAGCCTATACGGGGGGAACACTGAAGCTTTCTTT. Amino acid sequence: CASSLYGGNTEAFF.

The V call is TRBV9, the J call TRBJ2-3, with TRBD2 matching over 9 bases. Germline lookup yields CDR1 SGDLS and CDR2 YYNGEE. The CDR3 length is 17 residues. With 1 base clipped from V and 2 bases from J, the junction kept 8 bases outside the gene matches. Written as DNA, the CDR3 is TGTGCCAGCAGCGTATATCCTAGCGGGGCCAACACAGATACGCAGTATTTT. As protein: CASSVYPSGANTDTQYF. The whole variable domain, filled in from reference TRBV9 and TRBJ2-3, reads DSGVTQTPKHLITATGQRVTLRCSPRSGDLSVYWYQQSLDQGLQFLIQYYNGEERAKGNILERFSAQQFPDLHSELNLSSLELGDSALYFCASSVYPSGANTDTQYFGPGTRLTVL.

This clone was picked up many times. The J gene is TRBJ1-1, the V gene TRBV6-1; D gene ambiguous. Trimming took off 1 base at V and 8 bases at J, with 5 bases between the two ends. The CDR3 is 11 amino acids. Germline loops: CDR1 MNHNS, CDR2 SASEGT. The CDR3 DNA follows: TGTGCCAGCAGTGAAGTTGGGGAAGCTTTCTTT. Translated: CASSEVGEAFF.

CDR3 protein: CASSPRDSYGYTF. As DNA, the CDR3 is TGTGCCAGCAGCCCCCGGGACAGCTATGGCTACACCTTC. The chain recombines TRBV7-2 with TRBJ1-2; TRBD1 aligns across 7 bases. V was pared by 5 bases and J by 4 bases, with 4 bases of the junction left unmatched. The V gene's germline CDR1 is SGHTA and CDR2 FQGNSA. This CDR3 has 13 residues.

This clone was counted a single time. This chain links TRBV5-4 with TRBJ2-4; D ambiguous. Trimming took off 0 bases at V and 5 bases at J, with 0 bases between the two ends. The CDR3 length is 11 residues. The V gene's germline CDR1 is SGHNT and CDR2 YYREEE (reference sequence). CDR3 loop: CASSLENIQYF. CDR3 bases: TGTGCCAGCAGCTTGGAAAACATTCAGTACTTC.

The genes are TRBV15 and TRBJ2-7; D possibly corresponds to TRBD1 (6 bases). CDR3 size: 16 residues. Trimming removed 1 base at V and 7 bases at J, with 20 bases between. The germline V gene encodes CDR1 LNHNV and CDR2 YYDKDF (reference sequence). CDR3 sequence (DNA): TGTGCCACCAGCAGAGTCGGCACAGGGCCGGCGGATGAGCAGTACTTC. Translation: CATSRVGTGPADEQYF.

The CDR3 loop is CASRGGLGYETQYF. CDR3 DNA sequence: TGTGCCAGCAGGGGGGGACTAGGGTATGAGACCCAGTACTTC. The rearrangement joins TRBV11-2 to TRBJ2-5, with 8 nucleotides matching TRBD2. Germline loops: CDR1 SGHAT, CDR2 FQNNGV. The CDR3 totals 14 residues. Trimming removed 6 bases from V and 5 bases from J; junction bases left unmatched: 8.

The chain combines TRBV6-5 with TRBJ1-4, with D maybe TRBD1 (5 bases). V was pared by 4 bases and J by 4 bases, with 10 bases between. The CDR3 totals 14 residues. Per the germline V gene, CDR1 is MNHEY and CDR2 is SVGAGI. The CDR3 loop reads CASSSGRRNEKLFF. The CDR3 nucleotides read TGTGCCAGCAGTTCGGGACGGCGTAATGAAAAACTGTTTTTT.

The chain uses TRBV7-6 and TRBJ2-1, with 11 nucleotides matching TRBD2. V dropped 0 bases and J dropped 10; count of bases not matched to a gene: 8. CDR3 length equals 16 residues. The germline CDR1 and CDR2 sequences are SGHVS and FNYEAQ. The CDR3 DNA reads as TGTGCCAGCAGCTTAGCCGGGACTAGCGGAGCTGGGGAGCAGTTCTTC. Translation gives CASSLAGTSGAGEQFF.

The CDR3 reads CASSPSIRRDEQYF. Written as DNA, the CDR3 is TGCGCCAGCAGCCCGTCGATTAGGAGAGACGAGCAGTACTTC. This chain joins TRBV4-3 and TRBJ2-5; D unclear. TRBJ2-7 explains the end of the DNA better; the J call may be wrong. The CDR3 runs to 14 residues. The germline gives CDR1 LGHNA, CDR2 YSLEER.

This clone was picked up one time. The chain combines TRBV5-1 with TRBJ2-7, with no clear D. Germline-derived CDR1 and CDR2 are SGHRS and YFSETQ. This CDR3 region has 13 residues. Trimming shortened V by 0 bases and J by 3 bases, and 7 bases separated the two germline ends. The chain's CDR3 is CASSLGFGYEQYV. The CDR3 nucleotides are TGCGCCAGCAGCTTGGGATTCGGCTACGAGCAGTACGTC.

This chain uses TRBV7-9 with TRBJ2-5; 9 bases map to TRBD1. The length of the CDR3 is 15 residues. CDR1 and CDR2 (germline): SEHNR, FQNEAQ (reference sequence). V gave up 3 bases and J gave up 4 bases; unmatched junction bases: 6. The DNA of the CDR3 is TGTGCCAGCAGCTTCGACAGGGGGGCCCCAGAGACCCAGTACTTC. It encodes CASSFDRGAPETQYF. Supplemented by reference TRBV7-9 and TRBJ2-5, the full variable domain reads DTGVSQNPRHKITKRGQNVTFRCDPISEHNRLYWYRQTLGQGPEFLTYFQNEAQLEKSRLLSDRFSAERPKGSFSTLEIQRTEQGDSAMYLCASSFDRGAPETQYFGPGTRLLVL.

This rearrangement joins TRBV27 to TRBJ1-5; D is perhaps TRBD1 (6 bases). There are 14 residues in the CDR3. Trimming pared 2 bases from V and 4 bases from J, leaving 9 bases between. The germline V gene encodes CDR1 MNHEY and CDR2 SMNVEV (reference sequence). The CDR3 region is CASSLGQNNQPQHF. Written as DNA, the CDR3 is TGTGCCAGCAGTTTAGGACAGAATAATCAGCCCCAGCATTTT.

V is TRBV19 and J is TRBJ1-3, with a weak D call TRBD1 (6 bases). The CDR3 runs to 13 residues. Germline V gene data show CDR1 as LNHDA and CDR2 as SQIVND (reference sequence). V was cut by 8 bases and J by 0 bases, with 8 bases left in between. For the CDR3, the DNA is TGTGCCAGTGACAGGCACTCTGGAAACACCATATATTTT. Encoded protein: CASDRHSGNTIYF.

The V and J genes are TRBV2 and TRBJ2-7; D uncertain. Trimming shortened V by 6 bases and J by 2 bases, and 14 bases separated the two germline ends. There are 14 residues in the CDR3. The germline V gene has CDR1 SNHLY and CDR2 FYNNEI. CDR3: CASRKRRPPYEQYV. The CDR3 DNA follows: TGTGCCAGCAGGAAGCGACGACCGCCCTACGAGCAGTACGTC.

The chain uses TRBV6-5 and TRBJ2-7; 12 bases align to TRBD2. Trimming took 2 bases from V and 3 from J; bases not matched to a gene: 2. This CDR3 contains 15 residues. Germline assignment: CDR1 MNHEY and CDR2 SVGAGI. The CDR3 nucleotides read TGTGCCAGCAGTTACGGACTAGCGGGAATCTACGAGCAGTACTTC. Amino acid sequence: CASSYGLAGIYEQYF.

This chain connects TRBV7-8 to TRBJ2-7; 11 bases fit TRBD1. Per the germline V gene, CDR1 is SGHVS and CDR2 is FQNEAQ. This CDR3 region has 17 residues. The trim removed 1 base at V and 1 base at J, leaving 6 bases unmatched. In DNA form, the CDR3 reads TGTGCCAGCAGCTTAGGGACAGGGGGCGCATCGTCCTACGAGCAGTACTTC. Translating gives CASSLGTGGASSYEQYF.

CDR3 residues: CASSESSRGTEAFF. The CDR3 DNA follows: TGTGCCAGCAGCGAATCCTCCCGGGGCACTGAAGCTTTCTTT. The gene calls are TRBV7-8 and TRBJ1-1; no clear D. This CDR3 region has 14 residues. Looked up from germline, CDR1 is SGHVS and CDR2 is FQNEAQ. With 5 bases removed from V and 4 bases from J, the gap between germline ends came to 14 bases. The complete variable domain, with remaining parts taken from reference TRBV7-8 and TRBJ1-1, reads GAGVSQSPRYKVAKRGQDVALRCDPISGHVSLFWYQQALGQGPEFLTYFQNEAQLDKSGLPSDRFFAERPEGSVSTLKIQRTQQEDSAVYLCASSESSRGTEAFFGQGTRLTVV.

V and J are TRBV7-8 and TRBJ2-1, with TRBD2 matching over 9 bases. Trimming removed 7 bases from V and 8 bases from J; junction bases left unmatched: 9. The CDR3 has 14 amino acids. CDR1 is SGHVS and CDR2 is FQNEAQ in the germline V gene. CDR3 in amino acids: CASNGPAGGDEQFF. The CDR3 coding sequence is TGTGCCAGCAACGGTCCAGCGGGGGGCGATGAGCAGTTCTTC.

This rearrangement joins TRBV29-1 to TRBJ1-3; no clear D gene. Germline CDR1 SQVTM, CDR2 ANQGSEA. The CDR3 runs 12 residues. V was shortened by 1 base and J by 4 bases, with 5 bases between the two germline ends. The CDR3 nucleotides are TGCAGCGTTGAAGGGGTGGGAAACACCATATATTTT. Protein product: CSVEGVGNTIYF. The whole variable domain, filled in from reference TRBV29-1 and TRBJ1-3, reads SAVISQKPSRDICQRGTSLTIQCQVDSQVTMMFWYRQQPGQSLTLIATANQGSEATYESGFVIDKFPISRPNLTFSTLTVSNMSPEDSSIYLCSVEGVGNTIYFGEGSWLTVV.

This chain connects TRBV6-5 to TRBJ2-3, with D possibly TRBD2 on 6 matching bases. The CDR3 length is 11 residues. Germline CDR1 MNHEY, CDR2 SVGAGI. V was cut by 10 bases and J by 5 bases, with 10 bases left in between. CDR3 coding DNA: TGTGCCACCAGACTAGTAGATACGCAGTATTTT. The encoded protein is CATRLVDTQYF.

The chain carries TRBV29-1 and TRBJ2-5, with 10 bases aligning to TRBD2. The CDR3 extends over 16 amino acids. Looked up from germline, CDR1 is SQVTM and CDR2 is ANQGSEA. The V gene end was trimmed by 1 base and the J gene end by 3 bases; junction bases not matched to a gene: 8. DNA of the CDR3: TGCAGCGTTGAAGGTGTAGCGGGAGGCCAAGAAGAGACCCAGTACTTC. Translated: CSVEGVAGGQEETQYF.

The V and J genes are TRBV11-2 and TRBJ2-3, with D possibly being TRBD2 (7 bases). The germline gives CDR1 SGHAT, CDR2 FQNNGV. V gave up 3 bases and J gave up 4 bases, with 11 bases separating them. The CDR3 is made up of 14 amino acids. CDR3 nucleotide sequence: TGTGCCAGCAGCTTCTGGGAGGGGGCAGATACGCAGTATTTT. It codes for CASSFWEGADTQYF.

The rearrangement links TRBV7-3 to TRBJ2-6; D is ambiguous. The CDR3 sequence is 16 residues long. V lost 2 bases to trimming and J lost 4 bases, with 12 bases between them. CDR1 and CDR2 (germline): SGHTA, FQGTGA. CDR3 in amino acids: CASSLFVGTGANVLTF. CDR3 in DNA: TGTGCCAGCAGCTTATTTGTCGGTACCGGGGCCAACGTCCTGACTTTC.

V and J are TRBV4-3 and TRBJ2-7; D unclear. V was shortened by 0 bases and J by 0 bases, with 9 bases between the two germline ends. Germline values: CDR1 LGHNA, CDR2 YSLEER. This CDR3 region has 15 residues. The CDR3 coding sequence is TGCGCCAGCAGCCAAGAAAGTAGGCACTCCTACGAGCAGTACTTC. It yields the protein CASSQESRHSYEQYF.

The chain couples TRBV28 to TRBJ2-7, with D possibly being TRBD2 (6 bases). This CDR3 spans 16 amino acids. V lost 1 base and J 5 bases, leaving 18 bases between the germline ends. Germline lookup yields CDR1 MDHEN and CDR2 SYDVKM. The DNA for the CDR3 is TGTGCCAGCAGTTTATCGGTGAGGGCCGGAGGGGACGAGCAGTACTTC. Its translation is CASSLSVRAGGDEQYF.

V is TRBV14 and J is TRBJ2-1; D may be TRBD1 (5 bases). The CDR3 loop spans 17 amino acids. Germline loops: CDR1 SGHDN, CDR2 FVKESK. V lost 3 bases, J lost 3 bases, and 18 bases lay in between. CDR3 bases: TGTGCCAGCAGCCATAGCAGGGTTCTCGAAGGCTACAATGAGCAGTTCTTC. It codes for CASSHSRVLEGYNEQFF.

The chain combines TRBV7-6 with TRBJ1-1, with a tentative D call TRBD1 (5 bases). Germline V gives CDR1 SGHVS, CDR2 FNYEAQ. Between the trimmed V and J ends, which lost 5 bases and 1 base, there was a span of 11 bases. The CDR3 spans 14 residues. CDR3 sequence (DNA): TGTGCCAGCAGCGCGGGACTCACGAACACTGAAGCTTTCTTT. As protein: CASSAGLTNTEAFF.